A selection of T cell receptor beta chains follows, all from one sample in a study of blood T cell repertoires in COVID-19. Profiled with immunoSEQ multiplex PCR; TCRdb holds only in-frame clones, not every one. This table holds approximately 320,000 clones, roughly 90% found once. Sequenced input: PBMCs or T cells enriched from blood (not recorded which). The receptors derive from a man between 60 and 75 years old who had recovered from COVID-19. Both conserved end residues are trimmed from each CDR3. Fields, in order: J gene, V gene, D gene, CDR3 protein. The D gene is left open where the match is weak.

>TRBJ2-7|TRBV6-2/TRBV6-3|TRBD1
ASSYGQGFYEQY
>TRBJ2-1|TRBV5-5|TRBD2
ASSFSGTFGNEQF
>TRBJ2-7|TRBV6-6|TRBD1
ASSRFTLQTGGSYEQY
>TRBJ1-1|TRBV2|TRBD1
ASRAGTGGTEAF
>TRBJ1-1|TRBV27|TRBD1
ASSRDRVHTEAF
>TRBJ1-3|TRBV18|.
ASSPLGGDTIY
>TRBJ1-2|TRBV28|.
ASTTGANYGYT
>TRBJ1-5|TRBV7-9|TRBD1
ASSQTDRGRNQPQH
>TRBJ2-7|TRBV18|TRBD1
ASSTGTGGAGEQY
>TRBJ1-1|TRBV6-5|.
ASTRGNTEAF
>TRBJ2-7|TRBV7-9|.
ASSTDSRGSYEQY
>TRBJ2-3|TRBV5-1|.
ASSISSTDTQY
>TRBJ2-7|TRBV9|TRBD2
ASSPGPGLAIYEQY
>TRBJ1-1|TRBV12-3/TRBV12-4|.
ASSQNTEAF
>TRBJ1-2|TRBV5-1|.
ASSLEQGSGYT
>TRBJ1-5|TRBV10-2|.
ASSESGGSAGQPQH
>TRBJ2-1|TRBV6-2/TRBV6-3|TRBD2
ASSYEREYSYNEQF
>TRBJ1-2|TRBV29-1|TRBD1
SVESRTGAVGGYT
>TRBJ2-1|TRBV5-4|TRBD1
ASSLRDRGHEQF
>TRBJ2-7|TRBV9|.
ASSVVGTTSEQY
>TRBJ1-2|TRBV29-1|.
SVASVDGYT
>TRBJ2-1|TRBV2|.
ASSPGITWAHEQF
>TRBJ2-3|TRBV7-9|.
ASSGRGDTQY
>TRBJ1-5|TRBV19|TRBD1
ASSRDRWNQPQH
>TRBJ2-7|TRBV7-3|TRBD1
ASKMDRGQYEQY
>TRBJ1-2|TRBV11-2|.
ASSPGTLISQTDYGYT
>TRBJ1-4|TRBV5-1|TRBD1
ASSWGQGIDEKLF
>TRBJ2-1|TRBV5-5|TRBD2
ASSLLTSGASSYNEQF
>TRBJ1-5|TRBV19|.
ASRDDRRSQPQH
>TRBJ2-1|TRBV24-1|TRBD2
ATSDKDAGAANEQF
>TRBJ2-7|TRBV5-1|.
ASSLYGENYEQY
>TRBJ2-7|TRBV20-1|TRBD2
SASNGGSTSYEQY
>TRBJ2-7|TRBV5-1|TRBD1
ASSYFQGAYEQY
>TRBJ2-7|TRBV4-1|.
ASSQAGGFAYEQY
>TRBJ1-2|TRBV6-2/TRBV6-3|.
ASSYSQGNYGYT
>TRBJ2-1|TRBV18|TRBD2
ASSSVGLAGVYNEQF
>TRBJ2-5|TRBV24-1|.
ATSVQGRETQY
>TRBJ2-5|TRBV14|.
ASSHRQSKETQY
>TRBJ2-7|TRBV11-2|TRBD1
ASSMTDRGPSYEQY
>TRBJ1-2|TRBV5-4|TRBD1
ASSSTGAYGYT
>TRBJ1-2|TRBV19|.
ASSMSLYGYT
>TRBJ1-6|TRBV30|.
AWSPGYSSPLH
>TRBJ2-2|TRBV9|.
ASSVNVAEHTNTGELF
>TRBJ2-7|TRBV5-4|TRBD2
ASSLAGGGSYEQY
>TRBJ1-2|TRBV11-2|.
ASSLSAGSGYGYT
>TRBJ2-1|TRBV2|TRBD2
ASNLPGGEQF